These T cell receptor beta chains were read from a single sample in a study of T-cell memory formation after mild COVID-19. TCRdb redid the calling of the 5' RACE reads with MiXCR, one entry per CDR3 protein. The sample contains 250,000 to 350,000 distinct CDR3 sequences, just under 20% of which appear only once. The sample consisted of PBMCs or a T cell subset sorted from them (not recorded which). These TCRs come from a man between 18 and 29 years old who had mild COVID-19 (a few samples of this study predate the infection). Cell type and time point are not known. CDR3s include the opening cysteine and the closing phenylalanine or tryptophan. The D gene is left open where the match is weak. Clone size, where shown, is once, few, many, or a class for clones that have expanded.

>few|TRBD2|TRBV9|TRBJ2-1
CASSVGTSGGDEQFF
TGTGCCAGCAGCGTAGGGACTAGCGGGGGAGATGAGCAGTTCTTC
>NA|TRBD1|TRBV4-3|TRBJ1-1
CASSQAYRGITEAFF
TGCGCCAGCAGCCAAGCGTACAGGGGAATAACTGAAGCTTTCTTT
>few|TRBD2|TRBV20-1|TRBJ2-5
CSAGGEYQETQYF
TGCAGTGCCGGGGGGGAGTACCAAGAGACCCAGTACTTC
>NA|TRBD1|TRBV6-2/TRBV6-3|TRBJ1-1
CASRSPGQGLLNTEAFF
TGTGCCAGCAGATCCCCGGGACAGGGCCTCCTGAACACTGAAGCTTTCTTT
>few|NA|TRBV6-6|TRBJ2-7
CASSYSGPRDSAYEQYF
TGTGCCAGCAGTTACTCGGGGCCGAGGGATAGTGCCTACGAGCAGTACTTC
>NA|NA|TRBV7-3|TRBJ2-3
CASSLTARTDTQYF
TGTGCCAGCAGCTTAACTGCCCGTACAGATACGCAGTATTTT
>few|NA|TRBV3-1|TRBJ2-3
CASSQRGAPDTQYF
TGTGCCAGCAGCCAGAGGGGGGCCCCCGATACGCAGTATTTT
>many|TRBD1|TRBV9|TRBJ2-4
CASSVASPHYIGTAVSIQYF
TGTGCCAGCAGCGTAGCATCACCGCACTACATTGGGACAGCCGTGAGCATTCAGTACTTC
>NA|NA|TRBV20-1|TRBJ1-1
CSASHHYRWELGNTEAFF
TGCAGTGCTAGTCATCACTATCGTTGGGAATTGGGGAACACTGAAGCTTTCTTT
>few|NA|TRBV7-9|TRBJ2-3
CASLESTDTQYF
TGTGCCAGTCTGGAGAGCACAGATACGCAGTATTTT
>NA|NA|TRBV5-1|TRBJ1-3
CASSRREGGNTIYF
TGCGCCAGCAGTCGCCGGGAGGGTGGAAACACCATATATTTT
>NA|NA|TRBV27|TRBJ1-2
CASSSGALGYTF
TGTGCCAGCAGTTCTGGGGCGTTGGGCTACACCTTC
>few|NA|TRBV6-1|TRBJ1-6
CASSTRETGYNSPLHF
TGTGCCAGCAGTACCCGGGAGACGGGCTATAATTCACCCCTCCACTTT
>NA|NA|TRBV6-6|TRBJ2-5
CASSYPSREETQYF
TGTGCCAGCAGTTACCCCTCCAGGGAAGAGACCCAGTACTTC
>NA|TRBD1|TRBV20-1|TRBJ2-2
CSARLTGGGTGELFF
TGCAGTGCTAGGTTGACAGGGGGCGGGACCGGGGAGCTGTTTTTT
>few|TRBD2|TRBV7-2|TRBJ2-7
CASSPLLAGGWEQYF
TGTGCCAGCAGCCCACTCCTAGCGGGGGGTTGGGAGCAGTACTTC
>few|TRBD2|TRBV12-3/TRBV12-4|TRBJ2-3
CASGVGTITDTQYF
TGTGCCAGCGGGGTGGGGACTATCACAGATACGCAGTATTTT
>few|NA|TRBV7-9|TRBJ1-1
CASRPTVGNTEAFF
TGTGCCAGCAGGCCTACAGTGGGGAACACTGAAGCTTTCTTT
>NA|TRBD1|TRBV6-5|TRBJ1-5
CASSRNLQGDQPQHF
TGTGCCAGCAGTCGGAATCTACAGGGGGATCAGCCCCAGCATTTT
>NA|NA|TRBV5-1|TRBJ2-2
CASDGDRGGGGELFF
TGCGCCAGCGATGGAGATAGGGGCGGAGGCGGGGAGCTGTTTTTT
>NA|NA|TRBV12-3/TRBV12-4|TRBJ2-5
CASSPTFKQETQYF
TGTGCCAGCAGTCCCACTTTTAAACAAGAGACCCAGTACTTC
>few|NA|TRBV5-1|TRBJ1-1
CASSLGGVTEAFF
TGCGCCAGCAGCTTGGGGGGGGTCACTGAAGCTTTCTTT
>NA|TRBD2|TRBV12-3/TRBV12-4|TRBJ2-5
CASTSSQEGTRQTQYF
TGTGCCAGCACCTCGTCCCAGGAAGGGACTAGGCAGACCCAGTACTTC
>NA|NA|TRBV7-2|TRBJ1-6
CASSSPHGQRNSPLHF
TGTGCCAGCAGCTCCCCCCATGGACAGAGAAATTCACCCCTCCACTTT